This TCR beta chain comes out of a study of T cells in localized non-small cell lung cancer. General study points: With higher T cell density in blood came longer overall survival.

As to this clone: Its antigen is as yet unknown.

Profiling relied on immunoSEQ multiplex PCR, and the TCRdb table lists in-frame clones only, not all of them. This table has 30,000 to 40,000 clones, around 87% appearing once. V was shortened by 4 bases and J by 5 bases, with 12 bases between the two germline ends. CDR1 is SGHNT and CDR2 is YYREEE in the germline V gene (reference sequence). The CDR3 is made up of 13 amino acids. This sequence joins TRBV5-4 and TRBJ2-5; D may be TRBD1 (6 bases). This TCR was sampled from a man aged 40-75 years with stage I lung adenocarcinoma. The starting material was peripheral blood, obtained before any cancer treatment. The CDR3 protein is CASSRDTVETQYF. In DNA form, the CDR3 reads TGTGCCAGCAGCCGGGACACAGTGGAGACCCAGTACTTC.